Listed here are 16 T cell receptor beta chains from one sample, sequenced in a study of blood T cell repertoires in COVID-19. Assay: immunoSEQ multiplex PCR; the TCRdb copy retains only in-frame clones and omits some. The sample holds approximately 360,000 clones, 90% seen once. The sequenced sample consisted of peripheral blood. The receptors come from a man aged 18 to 35 with active or convalescent COVID-19.

The rearrangement uses TRBV6-5 and TRBJ2-5; 8 bases are a match to TRBD1. The CDR3 consists of 15 residues. CDR1 MNHEY and CDR2 SVGAGI come from the germline V gene. Trimming at V came to 6 bases and at J to 1 base, leaving 7 bases not matched to a gene. The CDR3 DNA reads as TGTGCCAGCAGCCATCCCGGACAGGGCCAAGAGACCCAGTACTTC. Its translation: CASSHPGQGQETQYF.

J is TRBJ1-1 and V is TRBV3-1 (or the pseudogene TRBV3-2); D ambiguous. Germline-derived CDR1 and CDR2 are LGHDT and YNNKEL (reference sequence). Deletions cut 4 bases from V and 0 bases from J, with 9 bases between. CDR3 size: 14 residues. The CDR3 loop is CASSRAGLNTEAFF. The CDR3 DNA is TGTGCCAGCAGCCGGGCGGGCCTGAACACTGAAGCTTTCTTT.

The V gene is TRBV24-1, the J gene TRBJ2-1, with 13 bases identical to TRBD2. The junction had 0 bases not matched to a gene; V was cut back by 5 bases and J by 0 bases. The germline CDR1 and CDR2 sequences are KGHDR and SFDVKD. The CDR3 spans 16 residues. CDR3 nucleotides: TGTGCCACCAGTGGGACTAGCGGGAGCTCCTACAATGAGCAGTTCTTC. The encoded protein is CATSGTSGSSYNEQFF.

This chain joins TRBV19 and TRBJ1-6; D is unclear. The V end lost 3 bases, the J end lost 4 bases, and 7 bases lay between the germline ends. The CDR3 sequence is 14 residues long. Germline V gene sequence: CDR1 LNHDA, CDR2 SQIVND (reference sequence). DNA of the CDR3: TGTGCCAGTAGTATTTGGGAGTATAATTCACCCCTCCACTTT. Translation gives CASSIWEYNSPLHF.

CDR3 loop: CAGRGRESYEQYF. CDR3 in DNA: TGTGCCGGGAGGGGAAGGGAATCCTACGAGCAGTACTTC. This sequence joins TRBV2 and TRBJ2-7; 7 bases are a match to TRBD2. The CDR3 is 13 amino acids. Germline CDR1 is SNHLY and CDR2 is FYNNEI. The junction had 8 bases not matched to a gene; V was cut back by 11 bases and J by 1 base.

The chain links TRBV19 to TRBJ1-3, with D perhaps matching TRBD1 (6 bases). The CDR3 is 13 amino acids. The germline gives CDR1 LNHDA, CDR2 SQIVND (reference sequence). Trimming removed 6 bases at V and 1 base at J, with 7 bases between. CDR3 DNA: TGTGCCAGTAGAAGGGGGTCTGGAAACACCATATATTTT. This sequence encodes CASRRGSGNTIYF.

The genes are TRBV7-2 and TRBJ2-7; D is ambiguous. The CDR3 spans 15 residues. Trimming removed 0 bases from V and 5 bases from J, with 14 bases in between. Per germline, CDR1 SGHTA and CDR2 FQGNSA. The CDR3: CASSLASLVNHEQYF. The CDR3 DNA reads TGTGCCAGCAGCTTAGCTAGTCTAGTAAATCACGAGCAGTACTTC. Full variable domain (remainder filled in from reference TRBV7-2 and TRBJ2-7): GAGVSQSPSNKVTEKGKDVELRCDPISGHTALYWYRQSLGQGLEFLIYFQGNSAPDKSGLPSDRFSAERTGGSVSTLTIQRTQQEDSAVYLCASSLASLVNHEQYFGPGTRLTVT.

V and J are TRBV28 and TRBJ1-5, with 8 bases matching TRBD1. The trim removed 4 bases at V and 4 bases at J, leaving 9 bases unmatched. The CDR3 is 16 residues long. Germline lookup yields CDR1 MDHEN and CDR2 SYDVKM. For the CDR3, the DNA is TGTGCCAGCAGTTCGTCCGGGGACAGGAGGAATCAGCCCCAGCATTTT. Amino acids: CASSSSGDRRNQPQHF. The full variable domain, with the rest looked up from reference TRBV28 and TRBJ1-5, is DVKVTQSSRYLVKRTGEKVFLECVQDMDHENMFWYRQDPGLGLRLIYFSYDVKMKEKGDIPEGYSVSREKKERFSLILESASTNQTSMYLCASSSSGDRRNQPQHFGDGTRLSIL.

The chain uses TRBV9 and TRBJ1-3; 7 bases align to TRBD1. CDR3 length: 16 amino acids. Germline values: CDR1 SGDLS, CDR2 YYNGEE. V shed 4 bases, J shed 1 base, and the junction held 8 bases outside the gene matches. CDR3 nucleotides: TGTGCCAGCAGCAAACAGACAGGGTCATCTGGAAACACCATATATTTT. This translates into CASSKQTGSSGNTIYF.

The chain couples TRBV28 to TRBJ2-7; 9 bases match TRBD1. CDR1 is MDHEN and CDR2 is SYDVKM in the germline V gene. Trimming removed 3 bases from V and 5 bases from J; junction bases left unmatched: 8. There are 15 residues in the CDR3. This chain's CDR3 is CASSFAGTGSDEQYF. CDR3 DNA: TGTGCCAGCAGTTTCGCCGGGACAGGGTCCGACGAGCAGTACTTC.

The rearrangement joins TRBV19 to TRBJ2-3, with TRBD2 matching over 15 bases. The CDR3 has 19 amino acids. Germline CDR1 LNHDA, CDR2 SQIVND (reference sequence). J was trimmed by 0 bases and V by 5 bases; bases with no gene match: 9. The CDR3 loop is CASSWGSGTSGRSTDTQYF. The CDR3 coding sequence is TGTGCCAGTAGTTGGGGTTCCGGGACTAGCGGGAGGAGCACAGATACGCAGTATTTT. The entire variable domain, with the rest obtained from reference TRBV19 and TRBJ2-3, is as follows: DGGITQSPKYLFRKEGQNVTLSCEQNLNHDAMYWYRQDPGQGLRLIYYSQIVNDFQKGDIAEGYSVSREKKESFPLTVTSAQKNPTAFYLCASSWGSGTSGRSTDTQYFGPGTRLTVL.

The rearrangement uses TRBV6-5 and TRBJ2-7; perhaps TRBD1 as D (6 bases). Between the trimmed V and J ends, which lost 2 bases and 6 bases, there was a span of 17 bases. Germline loops: CDR1 MNHEY, CDR2 SVGAGI. CDR3 size: 15 residues. As DNA, the CDR3 is TGTGCCAGCAGTTACAGCGGCGTCAGGGGCTTCGAGCAGTACTTC. It yields the protein CASSYSGVRGFEQYF.

The rearrangement links TRBV28 to TRBJ1-1; D may be TRBD1 (5 bases). CDR3 length: 11 amino acids. Germline CDR1 reads MDHEN; CDR2 reads SYDVKM. The CDR3 bases are TGTGCTATAACCGGGGGCACTGAAGCTTTCTTT. This codes for CAITGGTEAFF.

The chain is built from TRBV2 and TRBJ2-1; TRBD2 matches 8 bases. J was trimmed by 4 bases and V by 6 bases; bases with no gene match: 8. This CDR3 comprises 15 residues. From germline, CDR1 is SNHLY and CDR2 FYNNEI. The CDR3 spells CASSTRGVGYNEQFF. The DNA of the CDR3 is TGTGCCAGCAGCACGCGGGGGGTCGGATACAATGAGCAGTTCTTC.

The chain links TRBV27 to TRBJ2-7, with TRBD2 matching over 11 bases. The CDR3 loop spans 14 amino acids. Trimming removed 3 bases from V and 6 bases from J; junction bases left unmatched: 4. Germline CDR1 MNHEY, CDR2 SMNVEV (reference sequence). The CDR3 sequence is CASSFQLAGAEQYF. In nucleotides, the CDR3 is TGTGCCAGCAGTTTCCAACTAGCGGGAGCCGAGCAGTACTTC.

As concerns this clone: Its ends do not fully match the called genes, so a read error is possible. The chain has TRBV7-3 and TRBJ1-6, with D hard to call. The germline V gene encodes CDR1 SGHTA and CDR2 FQGTGA. CDR3 length: 14 amino acids. The CDR3 DNA sequence: TGTGCCAGCAGCAGAGGGTTTCCTAATTCACCTCTCCACTTT. Amino acid sequence: CASSRGFPNSPLHF.